This T cell receptor (beta chain) appears in the sequencing data of a study of sequential checkpoint blockade in melanoma (dated by TCRdb to between 2018 and 2021). Broadly, across the study: Patients were randomized 1:1 to first-line nivolumab followed by ipilimumab (arm A) or ipilimumab followed by nivolumab (arm B). Maintenance nivolumab came after both trial sequences. Study-level results and caveats: Validation of the response-prediction model combining TCR metrics and mutation burden is needed in larger, independent patient cohorts.

The immunoSEQ Assay was used to immunosequence TCRbeta CDR3 regions from genomic DNA. Genomic DNA was amplified by bias-controlled multiplex PCR before high-throughput sequencing. In the original analysis: To quantify the absolute abundance of each unique TCRbeta CDR3 region, the sequences were collapsed and filtered. Clonality, defined as 1 minus Pielou's evenness, was calculated using productive rearrangements only. Clones with significantly greater frequencies in on-treatment versus baseline samples were identified using a previously published method. TCRdb's version of the immuneACCESS table is confined to in-frame rearrangements and falls short of the full clone set. An unresolved V gene accounts for under half of the shortfall where checked; the remainder is of unknown origin. V, J and clone size reflect that table, while D and trimming were determined from the DNA. The sample table holds about 15,000 clones, of which around three quarters were seen once. The ten most abundant clones make up 30% of the sample.

Comments on this clone: This clone's antigen is unknown. No base qualities exist here, and no much larger clone lies one base off it.

In the germline V gene, CDR1 corresponds to SGHVS and CDR2 to FNYEAQ. CDR3 length: 16 amino acids, cysteine to phenylalanine. Of the read, only the CDR3 DNA is kept; its 48 bases are in frame from base 1. V ends up 5 bases short and J 0 bases short, with an unmatched junction base count of 7. Read against the paper, the sample's treatment or condition label means: randomized to nivolumab then ipilimumab (arm A) or the reverse (arm B). Prior DNA-damaging chemotherapy had not been received by any trial patient. A FACS Aria II flow cytometer was used to sort live CD3+CD8+ cells that were negative for CD19 and CD56 from thawed PBMCs. Samples were obtained from patients with melanoma enrolled in CheckMate 064, a randomized, open-label phase II trial of sequential checkpoint blockade. Peripheral blood mononuclear cells were obtained through leukapheresis, purified using Ficoll-Paque, and frozen in human serum containing roughly 10% DMSO. Purity of sorted blood CD3+CD8+ cells was verified at >98% immediately after sorting, followed by DNA extraction.

This TCR derives from a human donor with melanoma. This specimen was CD8+ T cells sorted from blood (inferred from file names), taken from a patient given nivolumab and ipilimumab in sequence. Here the chain combines TRBV7-6 and TRBJ2-3, with 8 junctional bases fitting TRBD2. The nucleotides are TGTGCCAGCAGCATCGGGAGGGGGGCTAGCACAGATACGCAGTATTTT. Its protein reads: CASSIGRGASTDTQYF.